This T cell receptor beta chain was obtained from a study of blood T cell repertoires in COVID-19. TCRdb keeps only in-frame clones here, not all; method: immunoSEQ multiplex PCR. The sample records over 200,000 clones, approximately 86% being singletons. Individuals in the exposed group had encountered a COVID-19 case within 2 weeks preceding study entry. The CDR3 is made up of 15 amino acids. Losses at the gene ends were 4 bases for V and 1 base for J; bases not matched to a gene: 7. CDR1 is SGDLS, CDR2 YYNGEE, per germline. The sample taken for sequencing was PBMCs or T cells enriched from blood (not recorded which). The chain joins TRBV9 to TRBJ1-1; 7 nucleotides agree with TRBD1. This sequence originates from a woman aged 25 to 39 who had been exposed to COVID-19. In DNA, the CDR3 is TGTGCCAGCAGCCCACGGACAGGATCGAACACTGAAGCTTTCTTT. Protein product: CASSPRTGSNTEAFF.